This T cell receptor beta chain appears in the sequencing data of a study of cytomegalovirus exposure and HLA in healthy donors. Overall study context: The same platform as the 666 first-cohort repertoires was used for the 90 to 150 validation repertoires, a later analysis reported.

In the case of this clone: What it binds is unknown.

The ends were cut back, 4 bases at V and 1 base at J, with 11 bases in the middle. The CDR3 spans 15 residues. Germline V gives CDR1 LNHDA, CDR2 SQIVND (reference sequence). Repertoires were generated with immunoSEQ multiplex PCR, while TCRdb's copy carries only in-frame clones and drops some. Here the sample spans about 160,000 clones, approximately 96% being singletons. Findings and caveats of the study: TCR clusters originating in the first cohort tended to co-occur in the approximately 130 validation repertoires, according to a later analysis. It was about 150 TCR beta chains that were listed as cytomegalovirus-associated. In vitro testing confirmed a few CMV-associated chains as specific for CMV antigens.

Input material: PBMCs. This chain links TRBV19 with TRBJ1-5, with D unclear. This sequence originates from a woman aged 18 to 35 in good health and CMV-seronegative. In DNA form, the CDR3 reads TGTGCCAGTAGTAGTTCCGTAATAAGCAATCAGCCCCAGCATTTT. This sequence encodes CASSSSVISNQPQHF.